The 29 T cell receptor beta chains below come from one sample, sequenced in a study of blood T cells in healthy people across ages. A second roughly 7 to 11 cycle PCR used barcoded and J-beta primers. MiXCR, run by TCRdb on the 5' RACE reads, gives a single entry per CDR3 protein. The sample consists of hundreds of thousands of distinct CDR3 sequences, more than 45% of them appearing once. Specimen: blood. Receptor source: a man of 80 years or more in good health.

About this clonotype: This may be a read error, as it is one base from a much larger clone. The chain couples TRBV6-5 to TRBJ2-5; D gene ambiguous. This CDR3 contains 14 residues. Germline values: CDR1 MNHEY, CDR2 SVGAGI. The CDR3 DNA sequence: TGTGCCAGCAGTGACTCGAAGACTGGACGAGAGCAGTACTTC. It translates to CASSDSKTGREQYF.

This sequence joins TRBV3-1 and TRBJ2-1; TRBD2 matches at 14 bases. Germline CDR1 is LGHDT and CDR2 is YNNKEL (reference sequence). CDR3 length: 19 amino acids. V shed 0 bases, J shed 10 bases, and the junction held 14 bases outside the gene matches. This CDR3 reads CASSQEGTSGRPAVGEQFF. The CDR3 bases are TGTGCCAGCAGCCAAGAGGGGACTAGCGGGAGACCGGCCGTCGGAGAGCAGTTCTTC.

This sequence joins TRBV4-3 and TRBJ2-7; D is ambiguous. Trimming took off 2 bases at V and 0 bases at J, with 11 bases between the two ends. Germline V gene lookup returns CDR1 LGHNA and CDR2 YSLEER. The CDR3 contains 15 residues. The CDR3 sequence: CASSQQHSSSYEQYF. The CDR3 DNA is TGCGCCAGCAGCCAACAGCACTCTAGCTCCTACGAGCAGTACTTC.

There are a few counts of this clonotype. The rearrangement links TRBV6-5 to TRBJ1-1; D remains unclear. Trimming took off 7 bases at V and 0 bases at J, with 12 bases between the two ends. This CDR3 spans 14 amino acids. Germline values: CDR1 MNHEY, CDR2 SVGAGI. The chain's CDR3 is CASKVNGMNTEAFF. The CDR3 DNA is TGTGCCAGCAAGGTAAACGGGATGAACACTGAAGCTTTCTTT.

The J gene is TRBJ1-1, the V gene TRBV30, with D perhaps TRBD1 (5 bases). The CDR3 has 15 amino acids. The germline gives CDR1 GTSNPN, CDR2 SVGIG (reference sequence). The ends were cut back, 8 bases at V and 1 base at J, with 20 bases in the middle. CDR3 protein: CAGPPRARRNTEAFF. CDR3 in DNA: TGTGCCGGACCCCCCAGGGCCAGGAGGAACACTGAAGCTTTCTTT.

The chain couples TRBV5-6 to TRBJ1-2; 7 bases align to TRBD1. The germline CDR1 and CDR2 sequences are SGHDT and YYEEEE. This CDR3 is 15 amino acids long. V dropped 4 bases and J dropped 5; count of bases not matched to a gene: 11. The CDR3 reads CASSPGGQGVYGYTF. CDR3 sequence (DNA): TGTGCCAGCAGCCCTGGTGGGCAGGGGGTTTATGGCTACACCTTC.

CDR3 coding DNA: TGCAGTGCTCTCGGACTAGCGGGAGGGCCCGGGGAGCTGTTTTTT. Its protein product is CSALGLAGGPGELFF. The chain joins TRBV20-1 to TRBJ2-2; 15 nucleotides match TRBD2. The CDR3 loop spans 15 amino acids. The junction had 4 bases not matched to a gene; V was cut back by 5 bases and J by 6 bases. Germline CDR1 reads DFQATT; CDR2 reads SNEGSKA (reference sequence).

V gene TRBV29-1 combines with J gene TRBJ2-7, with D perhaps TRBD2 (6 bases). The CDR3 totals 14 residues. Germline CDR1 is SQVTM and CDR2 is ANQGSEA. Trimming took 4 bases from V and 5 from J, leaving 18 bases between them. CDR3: CSVGKGGRPHEQYF. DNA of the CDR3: TGCAGCGTTGGAAAAGGTGGGAGGCCCCACGAGCAGTACTTC.

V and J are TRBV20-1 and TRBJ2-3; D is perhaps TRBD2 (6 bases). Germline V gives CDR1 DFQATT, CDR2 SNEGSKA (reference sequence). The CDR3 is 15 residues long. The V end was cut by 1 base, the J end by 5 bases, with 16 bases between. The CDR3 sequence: CSARAYGRGIDTQYF. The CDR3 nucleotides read TGCAGTGCTAGAGCGTACGGGAGAGGGATAGATACGCAGTATTTT.

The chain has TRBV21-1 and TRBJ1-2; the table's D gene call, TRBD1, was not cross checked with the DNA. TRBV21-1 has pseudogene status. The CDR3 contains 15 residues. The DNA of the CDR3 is TGTGCCAGCAGCGCCGGGAAAACCGGAAACTATGGCTACACCTTC. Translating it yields CASSAGKTGNYGYTF.

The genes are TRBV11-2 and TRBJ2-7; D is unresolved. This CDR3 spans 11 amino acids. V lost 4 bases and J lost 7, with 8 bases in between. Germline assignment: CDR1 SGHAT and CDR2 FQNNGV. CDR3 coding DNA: TGTGCCAGCAGCTCCCCTATTGAGCAGTACTTC. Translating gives CASSSPIEQYF.

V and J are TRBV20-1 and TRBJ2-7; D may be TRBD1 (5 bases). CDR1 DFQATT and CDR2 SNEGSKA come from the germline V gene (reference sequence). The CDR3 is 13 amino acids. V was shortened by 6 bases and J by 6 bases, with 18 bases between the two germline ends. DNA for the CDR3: TGCAGTGCCCTACTGGCAGGGTCGAGCGAGCAGTACTTC. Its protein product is CSALLAGSSEQYF.

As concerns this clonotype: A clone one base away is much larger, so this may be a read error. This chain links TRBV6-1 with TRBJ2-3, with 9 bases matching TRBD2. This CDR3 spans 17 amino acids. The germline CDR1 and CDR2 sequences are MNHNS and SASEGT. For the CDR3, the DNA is TGTGCCGGCAGTCTCCGCCAGCGGGGGGCCCACGCAGATACGCAGTATTTT. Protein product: CAGSLRQRGAHADTQYF.

The CDR3 DNA reads TGCGCCAGCAGCCGGACTAGCGGGAGCGGGGAGCTGTTTTTT. Amino acids: CASSRTSGSGELFF. V gene TRBV5-1 combines with J gene TRBJ2-2; TRBD2 agrees at 13 bases. CDR1 is SGHRS, CDR2 YFSETQ, per germline. This CDR3 comprises 14 residues. Trimming removed 4 bases from V and 7 bases from J; junction bases left unmatched: 1. Using reference TRBV5-1 and TRBJ2-2 for the parts outside the CDR3, the full variable domain is KAGVTQTPRYLIKTRGQQVTLSCSPISGHRSVSWYQQTPGQGLQFLFEYFSETQRNKGNFPGRFSGRQFSNSRSEMNVSTLELGDSALYLCASSRTSGSGELFFGEGSRLTVL.

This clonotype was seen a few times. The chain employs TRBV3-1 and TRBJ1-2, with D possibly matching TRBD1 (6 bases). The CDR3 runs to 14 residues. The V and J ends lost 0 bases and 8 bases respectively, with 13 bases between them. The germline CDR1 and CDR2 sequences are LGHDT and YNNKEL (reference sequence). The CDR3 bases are TGTGCCAGCAGCCAAGATGGGGGGGCATTCGGCTACACCTTC. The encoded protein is CASSQDGGAFGYTF.

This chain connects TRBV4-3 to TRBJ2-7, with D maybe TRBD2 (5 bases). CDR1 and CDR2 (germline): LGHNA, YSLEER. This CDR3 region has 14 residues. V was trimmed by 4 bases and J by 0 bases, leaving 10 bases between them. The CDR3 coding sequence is TGCGCCAGCAGCCCACGGACTCACTCCTACGAGCAGTACTTC. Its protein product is CASSPRTHSYEQYF.

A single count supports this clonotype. CDR3 DNA: TGTGCCAGCGCATGGAACACTGAAGCTTTCTTT. Translated: CASAWNTEAFF. The V gene is TRBV6-1, the J gene TRBJ1-1; D gene ambiguous. V was clipped by 8 bases and J by 1 base, with 5 bases between them. The V gene's germline CDR1 is MNHNS and CDR2 SASEGT. The CDR3 runs to 11 residues.

CDR3 DNA sequence: TGTGCCAGCAGTTTTCAGGGACGTGCATCCTACAATGAGCAGTTCTTC. It codes for CASSFQGRASYNEQFF. This rearrangement joins TRBV11-3 to TRBJ2-1; D tentatively reads TRBD1 or TRBD2 (5 bases each). CDR1 SGHNT and CDR2 YENEEA come from the germline V gene. The CDR3 is 16 amino acids. The V end was cut by 6 bases, the J end by 1 base, with 16 bases between.

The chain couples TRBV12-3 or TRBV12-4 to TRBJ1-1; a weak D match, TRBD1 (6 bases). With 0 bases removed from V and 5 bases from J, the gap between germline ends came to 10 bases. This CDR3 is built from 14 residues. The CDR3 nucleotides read TGTGCCAGCAGTTTAGCGGGGGCTAGGACTGAAGCTTTCTTT. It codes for CASSLAGARTEAFF.

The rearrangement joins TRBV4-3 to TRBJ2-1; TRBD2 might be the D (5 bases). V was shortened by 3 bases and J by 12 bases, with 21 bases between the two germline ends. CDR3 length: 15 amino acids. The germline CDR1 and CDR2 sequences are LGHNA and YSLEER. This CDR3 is CASSQRGASPSGQFF. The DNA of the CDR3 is TGCGCCAGCAGCCAGCGCGGTGCTAGCCCATCAGGGCAGTTCTTC.

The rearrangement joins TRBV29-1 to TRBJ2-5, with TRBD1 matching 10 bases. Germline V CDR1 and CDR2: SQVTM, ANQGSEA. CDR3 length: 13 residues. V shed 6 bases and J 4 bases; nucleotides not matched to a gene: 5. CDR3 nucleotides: TGCAGCGTGGAGACAGGGGGCCTAGAGACCCAGTACTTC. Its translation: CSVETGGLETQYF.

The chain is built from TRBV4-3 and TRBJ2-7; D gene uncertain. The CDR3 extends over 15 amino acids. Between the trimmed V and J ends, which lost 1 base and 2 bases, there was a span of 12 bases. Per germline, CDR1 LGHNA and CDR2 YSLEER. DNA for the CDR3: TGCGCCAGCAGCCAAGGCCCCGGCACCCCCTACGAGCAGTACTTC. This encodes CASSQGPGTPYEQYF.

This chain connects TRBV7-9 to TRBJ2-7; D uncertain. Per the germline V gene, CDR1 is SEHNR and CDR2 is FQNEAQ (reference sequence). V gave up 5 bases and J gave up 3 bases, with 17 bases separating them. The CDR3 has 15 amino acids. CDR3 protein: CASSRTDTAHYEQYF. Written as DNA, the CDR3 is TGTGCCAGCAGCCGCACCGACACGGCTCACTACGAGCAGTACTTC.

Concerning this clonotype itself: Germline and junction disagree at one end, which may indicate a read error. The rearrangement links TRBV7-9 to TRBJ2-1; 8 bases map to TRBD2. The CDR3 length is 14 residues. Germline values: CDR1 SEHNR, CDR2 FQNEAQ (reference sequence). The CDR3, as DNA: TGTGCCAGCGGCTTGGCGGGAGGCTACAATGAGCAGTTCTTC. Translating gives CASGLAGGYNEQFF.

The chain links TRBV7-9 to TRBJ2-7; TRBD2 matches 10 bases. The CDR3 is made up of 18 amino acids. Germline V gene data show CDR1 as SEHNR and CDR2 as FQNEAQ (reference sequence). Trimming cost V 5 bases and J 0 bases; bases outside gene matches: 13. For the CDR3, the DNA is TGTGCCAGCAGCGACCTCGGAACTAGCGGGACCAGCTCCTACGAGCAGTACTTC. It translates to CASSDLGTSGTSSYEQYF.

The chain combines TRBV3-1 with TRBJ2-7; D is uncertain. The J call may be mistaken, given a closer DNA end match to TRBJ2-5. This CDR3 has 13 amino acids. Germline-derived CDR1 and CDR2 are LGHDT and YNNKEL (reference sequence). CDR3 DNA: TGTGCCAGCAGCGCCCGGATTCAAGAGACCCAGTACTTC. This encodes CASSARIQETQYF.

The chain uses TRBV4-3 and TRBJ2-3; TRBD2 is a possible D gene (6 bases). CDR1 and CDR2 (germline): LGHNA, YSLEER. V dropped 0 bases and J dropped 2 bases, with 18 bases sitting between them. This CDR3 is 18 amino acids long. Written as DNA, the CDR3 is TGCGCCAGCAGCCAAGAGTGGTCTCGGGGGAGCGTCACAGATACGCAGTATTTT. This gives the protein CASSQEWSRGSVTDTQYF.

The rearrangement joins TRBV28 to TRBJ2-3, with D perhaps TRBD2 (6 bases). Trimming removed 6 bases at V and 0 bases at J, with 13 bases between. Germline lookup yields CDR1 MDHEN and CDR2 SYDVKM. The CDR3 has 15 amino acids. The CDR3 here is CASRMAGISTDTQYF. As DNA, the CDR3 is TGTGCCAGCAGGATGGCGGGGATTAGCACAGATACGCAGTATTTT.

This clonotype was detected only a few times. The CDR3 here is CASSLMNYGYTF. CDR3 bases: TGTGCCAGCAGTTTAATGAACTATGGCTACACCTTC. V is TRBV12-3 or TRBV12-4 and J is TRBJ1-2, with D unclear. Trimming took 2 bases from V and 2 from J, leaving 3 bases between them. This CDR3 region has 12 residues.